This is a list of T cell receptor beta chains from one sample in a study of OX40 agonist ivuxolimab in advanced cancers. Sequencing used immunoSEQ multiplex PCR; TCRdb keeps in-frame clones, though not all of them. This table has 80,000 to 100,000 clones, roughly 88% appearing once. Specimen: CD4+ or CD8+ T cells sorted from blood, collected in a trial of the OX40 agonist ivuxolimab. The receptors were gathered from an adult with an advanced solid tumor such as melanoma, head and neck, liver or kidney cancer. The CDR3 runs from the conserved cysteine through the conserved F or W. Fields, in order: CDR3 length, V gene, J gene, clone size, D gene, CDR3 DNA, CDR3 protein. A D gene is named only where the DNA matches it firmly. Clone sizes are given selectively: once, few, many, or a class where the clone is expanded.

17,TRBV18,TRBJ2-7,NA,TRBD1,TGTGCCAGCTCACCGGGGGTTCCGGGACAGGTCAACTACGAGCAGTACTTC,CASSPGVPGQVNYEQYF
14,TRBV10-3,TRBJ2-2,NA,TRBD2,TGTGCCTCCCGGGGACTAGCGGAAACCGGGGAGCTGTTTTTT,CASRGLAETGELFF
12,TRBV6-5,TRBJ2-1,NA,TRBD2,TGTGCCAGCAGTTACTTTGCGGGAGCTATGATCTTC,CASSYFAGAMIF
16,TRBV7-2,TRBJ1-3,NA,NA,TGTGCCAGCAGCTTAACGGCAGGATCCTCTGGAAACACCATATATTTT,CASSLTAGSSGNTIYF
15,TRBV28,TRBJ2-1,NA,TRBD2,TGTGCCAGCACCTTTAGCGGGACGGCCGGGGGTGAGCAGTTCTTC,CASTFSGTAGGEQFF
13,TRBV7-8,TRBJ2-5,NA,NA,TGTGCCAGCAGCCCACAGGGGAGGGAGACCCAGTACTTC,CASSPQGRETQYF
15,TRBV6-6,TRBJ2-1,once,NA,TGTGCCAGCAGTCCTGTCTTGAGGGGGAGGAATGAGCAGTTCTTC,CASSPVLRGRNEQFF
14,TRBV5-1,TRBJ2-5,NA,NA,TGCGCCAGCAGCTTGGATAGCGTCCAAGAGACCCAGTACTTC,CASSLDSVQETQYF
13,TRBV6-5,TRBJ1-1,once,NA,TGTGCCAGCAGCCTCGGGGAAGACACTGAAGCTTTCTTT,CASSLGEDTEAFF
15,TRBV6-4,TRBJ1-2,NA,TRBD1,TGTGCCAGCAGCCCGGGACAGGGGGTAAACTATGGCTACACCTTC,CASSPGQGVNYGYTF
15,TRBV5-1,TRBJ2-7,NA,NA,TGCGCCAGCAGCTTGGCCTCTAGCCTTTCCTACGAGCAGTACTTC,CASSLASSLSYEQYF
15,TRBV27,TRBJ2-1,NA,TRBD1,TGTGCCAGCAGTTTATCCGGGACAGGGTCGAATGAGCAGTTCTTC,CASSLSGTGSNEQFF
15,TRBV9,TRBJ2-1,NA,TRBD2,TGTGCCAGCAGCGTAGAGGTAGCGGGACGTGGGGAGCAGTTCTTC,CASSVEVAGRGEQFF
11,TRBV7-9,TRBJ2-5,NA,NA,TGTGCCAGCAGTATACAAGAGACCCAGTACTTC,CASSIQETQYF
15,TRBV6-6,TRBJ2-1,NA,NA,TGTGCCAGCAGCATTGGCGGCAGGGAATACAATGAGCAGTTCTTC,CASSIGGREYNEQFF
16,TRBV27,TRBJ2-1,NA,TRBD1,TGTGCCAGCAGTCAAGGGAACAGGGGTTCCTACAATGAGCAGTTCTTC,CASSQGNRGSYNEQFF
13,TRBV7-8,TRBJ2-1,NA,NA,TGTGCCAGCAGCACAGGTCGGGTTGGTGAGCAGTTCTTC,CASSTGRVGEQFF
13,TRBV7-2,TRBJ1-2,NA,TRBD1,TGTGCCAGCAGTACAGGGGTCTACTATGGCTACACCTTC,CASSTGVYYGYTF
13,TRBV2,TRBJ2-7,NA,NA,TGTGCCAGCGTGCTGCTAGTGAACTACGAGCAGTACTTC,CASVLLVNYEQYF
15,TRBV11-3,TRBJ1-5,NA,NA,TGTGCCAGCAGCTTAGATCACGGCTTCAATCAGCCCCAGCATTTT,CASSLDHGFNQPQHF
14,TRBV6-1,TRBJ1-1,NA,NA,TGTGCCAGCAGTCTATTTACAGGGCGCACTGAAGCTTTCTTT,CASSLFTGRTEAFF
16,TRBV4-3,TRBJ2-5,NA,NA,TGCGCCAGCAAAGCAAAGAGAATGACTAGTCAGGAGACCCAGTACTTC,CASKAKRMTSQETQYF
19,TRBV19,TRBJ2-1,NA,NA,TGTGCCAGTAGTACACTGTCTATCGGGCCCCGAGGGACCCACAATGAGCAGTTCTTC,CASSTLSIGPRGTHNEQFF
15,TRBV5-1,TRBJ1-6,once,NA,TGCGCCAGCAGCTTAAAGGCCGCCTATAATTCACCCCTCCACTTT,CASSLKAAYNSPLHF
17,TRBV4-1,TRBJ2-3,NA,TRBD2,TGCGCCAGCAGCCAAGAGGGGACTAGCGGGACCACAGATACGCAGTATTTT,CASSQEGTSGTTDTQYF
13,TRBV7-8,TRBJ2-7,NA,TRBD1,TGTGCCAGCAGCGTTGGGGACAGGGGCGAGCAGTACTTC,CASSVGDRGEQYF
15,TRBV9,TRBJ2-1,NA,NA,TGTGCCAGCAGCAAAAGCGAGAGCTCCTACAATGAGCAGTTCTTC,CASSKSESSYNEQFF